A single sample gave rise to the 16 T cell receptor beta chains below, sequenced in a study of T cell responses to AZD1222 COVID-19 vaccine. Sequencing used immunoSEQ multiplex PCR; TCRdb keeps in-frame clones, though not all of them. Of some 150,000 clones listed, 85% to 90% are singletons. Sequenced here: peripheral blood, sampled on day 0 of AZD1222 vaccination. Receptors originate from an adult in good health.

The chain links TRBV10-3 to TRBJ1-1; 7 nucleotides align to TRBD1. In germline, CDR1 is ENHRY, CDR2 SYGVKD. There are 14 residues in the CDR3. The V segment lost 6 bases and the J segment 2 bases; nucleotides outside the gene matches: 6. The CDR3 DNA follows: TGTGCCATCAGAGGGGACAGTTTCAACACTGAAGCTTTCTTT. It translates to CAIRGDSFNTEAFF.

The chain joins TRBV10-1 to TRBJ2-7; TRBD2 is a possible D gene (6 bases). V shed 2 bases and J shed 2 bases, with 10 bases lying between them. Looked up from germline, CDR1 is WNHNN and CDR2 is SYGVQD (reference sequence). This CDR3 is built from 14 residues. The CDR3 is CASSETRGPYEQYF. CDR3 DNA: TGCGCCAGCAGTGAGACGCGGGGCCCCTACGAGCAGTACTTC.

This chain joins TRBV3-1 (or the pseudogene TRBV3-2) and TRBJ1-6, with 8 nucleotides matching TRBD1. The CDR3 contains 17 residues. Unmatched junction bases numbered 8, after V lost 0 bases and J lost 7 bases. Germline V gene lookup returns CDR1 LGHDT and CDR2 YNNKEL (reference sequence). DNA of the CDR3: TGTGCCAGCAGCCAAGATAGTGGGGACAGGCGAAATTCACCCCTCCACTTT. Its translation: CASSQDSGDRRNSPLHF.

The gene calls are TRBV9 and TRBJ2-5, with TRBD1 identical over 7 bases. The junction had 4 bases not matched to a gene; V was cut back by 1 base and J by 4 bases. The CDR3 spans 14 residues. Germline CDR1 and CDR2: SGDLS and YYNGEE. The CDR3 DNA reads as TGTGCCAGCAGCGTACAGGGGGTCGGAGAGACCCAGTACTTC. Protein product: CASSVQGVGETQYF.

This rearrangement joins TRBV7-6 to TRBJ1-6; unclear D gene. Trimming pared 8 bases from V and 3 bases from J, leaving 11 bases between. This CDR3 comprises 14 residues. The germline gives CDR1 SGHVS, CDR2 FNYEAQ. The CDR3 loop is CASGEVDYNSPLHF. DNA for the CDR3: TGTGCCAGCGGTGAGGTCGACTATAATTCACCCCTCCACTTT. The full variable domain, its missing parts supplied by reference TRBV7-6 and TRBJ1-6, is GAGVSQSPRYKVTKRGQDVALRCDPISGHVSLYWYRQALGQGPEFLTYFNYEAQQDKSGLPNDRFSAERPEGSISTLTIQRTEQRDSAMYRCASGEVDYNSPLHFGNGTRLTVT.

The genes are TRBV27 and TRBJ1-5; 10 bases fit TRBD1. The CDR3 has 15 amino acids. Germline loops: CDR1 MNHEY, CDR2 SMNVEV (reference sequence). The trim removed 4 bases at V and 5 bases at J, leaving 5 bases unmatched. CDR3 DNA: TGTGCCAGCAGTTATACGACAGGGGGCGATCAGCCCCAGCATTTT. Its protein product is CASSYTTGGDQPQHF.

The rearrangement joins TRBV6-5 to TRBJ2-7; TRBD1 matches 9 bases. The CDR3 consists of 13 residues. Germline V gene data show CDR1 as MNHEY and CDR2 as SVGAGI. V dropped 7 bases and J dropped 5; count of bases not matched to a gene: 6. For the CDR3, the DNA is TGTGCCAGCACTGGGACAGGGCTTAACGAGCAGTACTTC. It yields the protein CASTGTGLNEQYF.

The chain carries TRBV19 and TRBJ2-7; D not resolved. Trimming shortened V by 0 bases and J by 3 bases, and 9 bases separated the two germline ends. The CDR3 extends over 14 amino acids. CDR1 is LNHDA, CDR2 SQIVND, per germline (reference sequence). This CDR3 is CASSIDMTGYEQYF. CDR3 bases: TGTGCCAGTAGTATAGATATGACGGGCTACGAGCAGTACTTC.

The count of this clone is one. V and J are TRBV30 and TRBJ2-6; the D is unclear. The CDR3 is made up of 13 amino acids. CDR1 and CDR2 from the germline V gene are GTSNPN and SVGIG (reference sequence). The V gene lost 3 bases and the J gene lost 0 bases, with 3 bases spanning the gap. The CDR3 region is CAWRVSGANVLTF. The CDR3 DNA reads as TGTGCCTGGAGGGTCTCTGGGGCCAACGTCCTGACTTTC.

The chain employs TRBV5-6 and TRBJ1-2; 7 bases agree with TRBD1. Germline assignment: CDR1 SGHDT and CDR2 YYEEEE. There are 13 residues in the CDR3. V shed 3 bases and J 4 bases; nucleotides not matched to a gene: 3. This CDR3 reads CASSSQGFYGYTF. In DNA, the CDR3 is TGTGCCAGCAGCTCACAGGGGTTCTATGGCTACACCTTC.

The chain is built from TRBV14 and TRBJ2-1; D tentatively reads TRBD1 or TRBD2 (5 bases each). Trimming stripped 2 bases from V and 4 bases from J, with 9 bases between. There are 14 residues in the CDR3. CDR1 and CDR2 (germline): SGHDN, FVKESK. DNA for the CDR3: TGTGCCAGCAGCCAACCGGGGCCTTACAATGAGCAGTTCTTC. Residues: CASSQPGPYNEQFF.

CDR3 DNA sequence: TGTGCCAGCAGAGAGAGAAGGGGCTACACCTTC. Encoded protein: CASRERRGYTF. This chain joins TRBV6-5 and TRBJ1-2; D is uncertain. Per germline, CDR1 MNHEY and CDR2 SVGAGI. V was cut by 6 bases and J by 8 bases, with 10 bases left in between. The CDR3 is made up of 11 amino acids.

The rearrangement joins TRBV3-1 (or the pseudogene TRBV3-2) to TRBJ2-1; D is possibly TRBD2 (6 bases). This CDR3 comprises 16 residues. Trimming shortened V by 4 bases and J by 7 bases, and 20 bases separated the two germline ends. Germline V gene data show CDR1 as LGHDT and CDR2 as YNNKEL (reference sequence). The CDR3 protein is CASSLGGRGPRNEQFF. The CDR3 nucleotides are TGTGCCAGCAGCCTCGGGGGTCGCGGCCCTCGGAATGAGCAGTTCTTC.

The chain uses TRBV25-1 and TRBJ2-1; no firm D call. V lost 4 bases and J lost 6, with 4 bases in between. This CDR3 comprises 11 residues. CDR1 and CDR2 from the germline V gene are MGHDK and SYGVNS. CDR3 residues: CASSASNEQFF. CDR3 DNA: TGTGCCAGCAGTGCTTCCAATGAGCAGTTCTTC.

The chain combines TRBV28 with TRBJ1-3; the D gene is possibly TRBD1 (6 bases). Germline lookup yields CDR1 MDHEN and CDR2 SYDVKM. V dropped 10 bases and J dropped 11 bases, with 21 bases sitting between them. There are 13 residues in the CDR3. The CDR3 reads CATGGAATGPIYF. The CDR3 coding sequence is TGTGCCACCGGGGGGGCGGCTACTGGCCCCATATATTTT. Full variable domain (remainder filled in from reference TRBV28 and TRBJ1-3): DVKVTQSSRYLVKRTGEKVFLECVQDMDHENMFWYRQDPGLGLRLIYFSYDVKMKEKGDIPEGYSVSREKKERFSLILESASTNQTSMYLCATGGAATGPIYFGEGSWLTVV.

The chain recombines TRBV3-1 (or the pseudogene TRBV3-2) with TRBJ1-6, with D perhaps TRBD1 (5 bases). The CDR3 covers 14 residues. With 0 bases removed from V and 10 bases from J, the gap between germline ends came to 10 bases. Germline lookup yields CDR1 LGHDT and CDR2 YNNKEL (reference sequence). In nucleotides, the CDR3 is TGTGCCAGCAGCCAAGAGGGGGTCCAGTCACCCCTCCACTTT. Its protein product is CASSQEGVQSPLHF.